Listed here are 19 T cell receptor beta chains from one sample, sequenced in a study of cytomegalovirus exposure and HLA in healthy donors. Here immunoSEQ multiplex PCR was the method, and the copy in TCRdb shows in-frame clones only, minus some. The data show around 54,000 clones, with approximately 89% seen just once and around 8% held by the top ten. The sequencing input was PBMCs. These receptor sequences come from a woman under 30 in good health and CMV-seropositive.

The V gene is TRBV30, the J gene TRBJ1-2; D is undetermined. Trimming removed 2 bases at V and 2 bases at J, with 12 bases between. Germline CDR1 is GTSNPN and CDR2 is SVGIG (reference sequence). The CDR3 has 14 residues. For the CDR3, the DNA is TGTGCCTGGAGTCCGGGATCCCAAAACTATGGCTACACCTTC. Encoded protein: CAWSPGSQNYGYTF.

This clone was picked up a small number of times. The DNA of the CDR3 is TGTGCCAGCAGCAAAGGACAGGGGAGAGGCTACACCTTC. Amino acids: CASSKGQGRGYTF. The V and J genes are TRBV28 and TRBJ1-2; TRBD1 agrees at 9 bases. Germline loops: CDR1 MDHEN, CDR2 SYDVKM. V dropped 6 bases and J dropped 8; count of bases not matched to a gene: 7. This CDR3 has 13 residues.

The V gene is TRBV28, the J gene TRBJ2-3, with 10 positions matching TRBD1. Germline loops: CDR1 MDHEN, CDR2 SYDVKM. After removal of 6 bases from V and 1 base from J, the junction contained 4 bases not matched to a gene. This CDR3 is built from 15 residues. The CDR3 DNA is TGTGCCAGCAGCGACAGGGGGCACGGCACAGATACGCAGTATTTT. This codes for CASSDRGHGTDTQYF.

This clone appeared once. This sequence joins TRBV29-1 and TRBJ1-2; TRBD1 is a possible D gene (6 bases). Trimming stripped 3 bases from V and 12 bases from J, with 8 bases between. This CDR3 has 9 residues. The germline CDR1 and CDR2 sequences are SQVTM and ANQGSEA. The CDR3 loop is CSVEGHHTF. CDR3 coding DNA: TGCAGCGTTGAGGGACATCACACCTTC.

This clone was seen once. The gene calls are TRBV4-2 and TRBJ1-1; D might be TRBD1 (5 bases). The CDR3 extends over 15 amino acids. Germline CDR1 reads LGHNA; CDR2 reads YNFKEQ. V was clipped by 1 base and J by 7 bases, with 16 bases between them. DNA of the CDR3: TGTGCCAGCAGCCAAGGCACCAAGGGGCCAGATGAAGCTTTCTTT. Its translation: CASSQGTKGPDEAFF.

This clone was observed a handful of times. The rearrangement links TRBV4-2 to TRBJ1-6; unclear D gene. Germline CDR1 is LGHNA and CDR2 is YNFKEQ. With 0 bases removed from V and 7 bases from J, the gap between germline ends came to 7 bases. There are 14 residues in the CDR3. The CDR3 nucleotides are TGTGCCAGCAGCCAAGATTCCAGGAATTCACCCCTCCACTTT. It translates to CASSQDSRNSPLHF.

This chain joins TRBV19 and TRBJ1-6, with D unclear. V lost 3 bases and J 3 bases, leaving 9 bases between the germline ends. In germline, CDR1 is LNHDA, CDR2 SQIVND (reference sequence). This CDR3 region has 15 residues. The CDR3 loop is CASSIGPYYNSPLHF. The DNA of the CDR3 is TGTGCCAGTAGTATTGGGCCATACTATAATTCACCCCTCCACTTT.

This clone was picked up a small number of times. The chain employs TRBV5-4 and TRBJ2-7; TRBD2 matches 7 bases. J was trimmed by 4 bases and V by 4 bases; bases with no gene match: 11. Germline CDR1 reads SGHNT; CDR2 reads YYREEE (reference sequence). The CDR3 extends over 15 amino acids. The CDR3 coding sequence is TGTGCCAGCAGCCCCCCTGGGACTACCCTATACGAGCAGTACTTC. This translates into CASSPPGTTLYEQYF. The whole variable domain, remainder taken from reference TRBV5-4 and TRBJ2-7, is ETGVTQSPTHLIKTRGQQVTLRCSSQSGHNTVSWYQQALGQGPQFIFQYYREEENGRGNFPPRFSGLQFPNYSSELNVNALELDDSALYLCASSPPGTTLYEQYFGPGTRLTVT.

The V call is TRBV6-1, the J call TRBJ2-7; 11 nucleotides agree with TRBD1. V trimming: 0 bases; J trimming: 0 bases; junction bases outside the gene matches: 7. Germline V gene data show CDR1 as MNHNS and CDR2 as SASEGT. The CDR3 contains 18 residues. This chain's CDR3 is CASSEAPGQGVSSYEQYF. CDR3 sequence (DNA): TGTGCCAGCAGTGAAGCGCCGGGACAGGGGGTGAGCTCCTACGAGCAGTACTTC.

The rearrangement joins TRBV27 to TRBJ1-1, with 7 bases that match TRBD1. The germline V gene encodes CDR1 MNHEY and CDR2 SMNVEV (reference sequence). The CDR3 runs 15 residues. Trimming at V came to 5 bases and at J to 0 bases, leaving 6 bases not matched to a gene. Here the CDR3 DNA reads TGTGCCAGCAGTCCCTTGACAGGGTTGAACACTGAAGCTTTCTTT. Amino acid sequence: CASSPLTGLNTEAFF.

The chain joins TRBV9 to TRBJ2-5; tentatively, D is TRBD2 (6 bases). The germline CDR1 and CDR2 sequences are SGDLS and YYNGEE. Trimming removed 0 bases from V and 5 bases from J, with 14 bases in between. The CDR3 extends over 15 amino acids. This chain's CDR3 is CASSVDAGTAETQYF. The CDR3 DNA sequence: TGTGCCAGCAGCGTAGATGCGGGGACGGCCGAGACCCAGTACTTC.

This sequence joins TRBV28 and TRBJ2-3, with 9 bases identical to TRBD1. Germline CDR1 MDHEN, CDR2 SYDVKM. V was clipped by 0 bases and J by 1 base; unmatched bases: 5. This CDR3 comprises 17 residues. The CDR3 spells CASSLWGQGRGTDTQYF. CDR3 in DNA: TGTGCCAGCAGTTTATGGGGACAGGGTCGAGGCACAGATACGCAGTATTTT.

CDR3 DNA: TGCGCCAGCAGTCAATCTAATCGGACAGGGCGCTCTGGAAACACCATATATTTT. It translates to CASSQSNRTGRSGNTIYF. V usage is TRBV23-1 and J usage is TRBJ1-3; 8 nucleotides align to TRBD1. TRBV23-1 is assigned to the ORF class and has an uncertain function. Losses at the gene ends were 0 bases for V and 0 bases for J; bases not matched to a gene: 7. The CDR3 runs to 18 residues.

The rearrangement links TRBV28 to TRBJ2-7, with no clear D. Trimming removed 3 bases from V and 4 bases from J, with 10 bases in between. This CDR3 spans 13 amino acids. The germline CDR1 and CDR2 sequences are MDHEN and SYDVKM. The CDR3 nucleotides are TGTGCCAGCAGTTTTTATGGCTTTTACGAGCAGTACTTC. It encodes CASSFYGFYEQYF. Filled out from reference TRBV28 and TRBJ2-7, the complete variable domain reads DVKVTQSSRYLVKRTGEKVFLECVQDMDHENMFWYRQDPGLGLRLIYFSYDVKMKEKGDIPEGYSVSREKKERFSLILESASTNQTSMYLCASSFYGFYEQYFGPGTRLTVT.

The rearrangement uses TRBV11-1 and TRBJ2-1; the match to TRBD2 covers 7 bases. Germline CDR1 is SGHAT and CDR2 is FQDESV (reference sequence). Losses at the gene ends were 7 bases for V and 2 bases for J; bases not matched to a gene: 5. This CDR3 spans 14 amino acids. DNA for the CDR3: TGTGCCAGCACCCCTGGGGGGGCCTACAATGAGCAGTTCTTC. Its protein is CASTPGGAYNEQFF.

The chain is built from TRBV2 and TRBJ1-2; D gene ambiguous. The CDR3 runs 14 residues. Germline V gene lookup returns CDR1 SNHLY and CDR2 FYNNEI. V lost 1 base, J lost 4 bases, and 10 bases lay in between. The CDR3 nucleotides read TGTGCCAGCAGTGAAGGTGGCAGGCTCTATGGCTACACCTTC. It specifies CASSEGGRLYGYTF.

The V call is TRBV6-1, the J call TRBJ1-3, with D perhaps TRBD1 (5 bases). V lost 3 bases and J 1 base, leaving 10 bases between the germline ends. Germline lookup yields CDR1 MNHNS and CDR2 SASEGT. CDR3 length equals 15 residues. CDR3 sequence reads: CASSDSAGSGNTIYF. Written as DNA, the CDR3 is TGTGCCAGCAGTGATTCCGCAGGGTCTGGAAACACCATATATTTT.

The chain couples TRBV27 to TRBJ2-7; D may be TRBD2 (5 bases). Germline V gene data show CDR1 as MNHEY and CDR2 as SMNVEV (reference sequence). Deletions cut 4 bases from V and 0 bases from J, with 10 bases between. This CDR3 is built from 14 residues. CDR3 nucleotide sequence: TGTGCCAGCAGTTCCGGGATCCGCTCCTACGAGCAGTACTTC. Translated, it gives CASSSGIRSYEQYF.

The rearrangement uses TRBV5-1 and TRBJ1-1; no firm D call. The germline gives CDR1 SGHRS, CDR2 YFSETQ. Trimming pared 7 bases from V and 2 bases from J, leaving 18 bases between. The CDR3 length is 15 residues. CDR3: CASGREPALNTEAFF. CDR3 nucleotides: TGCGCCAGCGGGCGGGAGCCCGCCCTAAACACTGAAGCTTTCTTT. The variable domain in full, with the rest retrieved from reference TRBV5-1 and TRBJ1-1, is KAGVTQTPRYLIKTRGQQVTLSCSPISGHRSVSWYQQTPGQGLQFLFEYFSETQRNKGNFPGRFSGRQFSNSRSEMNVSTLELGDSALYLCASGREPALNTEAFFGQGTRLTVV.